What follows are 20 T cell receptor beta chains derived from one specimen sequenced in a study of blood T cell repertoires in COVID-19. Clones were read by immunoSEQ multiplex PCR, and TCRdb kept only the in-frame ones, dropping some. The sample lists some 250,000 clones; 91% were seen once. The sequenced material came from PBMCs or T cells enriched from blood (not recorded which). All receptors come from a human donor in a cohort exposed to, infected with or recovered from COVID-19 (not recorded which). The donor label of this sample is uncertain.

This clone was observed a handful of times. This rearrangement joins TRBV6-5 to TRBJ2-2; D may be TRBD1 (5 bases). Trimming stripped 6 bases from V and 4 bases from J, with 9 bases between. The CDR3 consists of 13 residues. The germline V gene encodes CDR1 MNHEY and CDR2 SVGAGI. CDR3 residues: CASRDIGTGELFF. CDR3 coding DNA: TGTGCCAGCAGGGACATTGGCACCGGGGAGCTGTTTTTT.

The rearrangement joins TRBV21-1 to TRBJ2-2; TRBD2 was called by the table and not checked on the DNA. TRBV21-1 is designated a pseudogene. The CDR3 spans 16 residues. The CDR3 bases are TGTGCCAGCAGCAAGATAACGGGGGGCCACACCGGGGAGCTGTTTTTT. Translated, it gives CASSKITGGHTGELFF.

The chain is built from TRBV5-1 and TRBJ2-3, with TRBD2 as a possible D gene (5 bases). V shed 5 bases and J shed 5 bases, with 18 bases lying between them. This CDR3 is 15 amino acids long. Germline CDR1 reads SGHRS; CDR2 reads YFSETQ. CDR3 residues: CASSREHLRIDTQYF. Here the CDR3 DNA reads TGCGCCAGCAGTCGGGAACATCTCCGGATAGATACGCAGTATTTT.

The V call is TRBV10-2, the J call TRBJ2-2; D perhaps matches TRBD2 (6 bases). Germline V gives CDR1 WSHSY, CDR2 SAAADI. V lost 10 bases and J lost 4, with 16 bases in between. The CDR3 spans 14 residues. The CDR3 reads CATHRGTGTGELFF. The DNA for the CDR3 is TGCGCCACCCACCGGGGGACCGGCACCGGGGAGCTGTTTTTT.

In this sample, this clone turned up once. The genes are TRBV10-1 and TRBJ2-3, with 9 positions matching TRBD1. The junction had 18 bases not matched to a gene; V was cut back by 2 bases and J by 3 bases. Per the germline V gene, CDR1 is WNHNN and CDR2 is SYGVQD (reference sequence). The CDR3 contains 20 residues. The CDR3: CASSEGPGQGVGGVTDTQYF. The CDR3 DNA is TGCGCCAGCAGTGAGGGGCCGGGACAGGGAGTCGGTGGGGTAACAGATACGCAGTATTTT.

The gene calls are TRBV6-4 and TRBJ2-3, with 8 bases aligning to TRBD1. V shed 7 bases and J 5 bases; nucleotides not matched to a gene: 8. The V gene's germline CDR1 is MRHNA and CDR2 SNTAGT. This CDR3 has 14 residues. The CDR3 DNA reads as TGTGCCAGCAAGAAGGGACAGGAAGGAGATACGCAGTATTTT. Its translation is CASKKGQEGDTQYF.

The sample holds one count of this clone. V is TRBV7-2 and J is TRBJ2-5, with 7 bases aligning to TRBD2. V trimming: 0 bases; J trimming: 4 bases; junction bases outside the gene matches: 5. CDR1 and CDR2 from the germline V gene are SGHTA and FQGNSA. CDR3 size: 15 residues. In DNA form, the CDR3 reads TGTGCCAGCAGCTTAGCCCCGGGGGGTTCAGAGACCCAGTACTTC. As protein: CASSLAPGGSETQYF.

This chain joins TRBV24-1 and TRBJ1-2; 8 bases align to TRBD1. The CDR3 is 16 amino acids. Germline loops: CDR1 KGHDR, CDR2 SFDVKD. Germline trimming cut 4 bases from V and 0 bases from J; bases unmatched to any gene: 6. CDR3 loop: CATSDPKDRANYGYTF. The CDR3 DNA sequence: TGTGCCACCAGTGACCCTAAGGACAGGGCTAACTATGGCTACACCTTC.

The chain employs TRBV10-2 and TRBJ2-7; D is unresolved. The germline gives CDR1 WSHSY, CDR2 SAAADI. The CDR3 totals 16 residues. V lost 1 base and J 5 bases, leaving 18 bases between the germline ends. The CDR3 DNA reads as TGCGCCAGCAGTGAGTATAAACCGGAGATGGCCCACGAGCAGTACTTC. Its translation is CASSEYKPEMAHEQYF.

As DNA, the CDR3 is TGTGCCAGCAGTTACCAGGGGAGACACACTGAAGCTTTCTTT. This encodes CASSYQGRHTEAFF. The gene calls are TRBV6-5 and TRBJ1-1; the D gene is possibly TRBD1 (6 bases). Trimming took off 2 bases at V and 3 bases at J, with 10 bases between the two ends. The length of the CDR3 is 14 residues. CDR1 is MNHEY and CDR2 is SVGAGI in the germline V gene.

This chain connects TRBV30 to TRBJ2-5, with 7 bases aligning to TRBD2. CDR1 and CDR2 from the germline V gene are GTSNPN and SVGIG (reference sequence). Losses at the gene ends were 4 bases for V and 1 base for J; bases not matched to a gene: 15. This CDR3 is 17 amino acids long. The CDR3, as DNA: TGTGCCTGGATCCTAGAGGGTGATACGGGGGGCCAAGAGACCCAGTACTTC. Its protein is CAWILEGDTGGQETQYF.

The chain has TRBV25-1 and TRBJ1-2; 7 bases agree with TRBD1. The germline V gene encodes CDR1 MGHDK and CDR2 SYGVNS. This CDR3 contains 15 residues. The trim removed 4 bases at V and 6 bases at J, leaving 11 bases unmatched. CDR3 nucleotides: TGTGCCAGCAGTGGAGGGTTGGACAGGAGGGATGGCTACACCTTC. Translation: CASSGGLDRRDGYTF.

CDR3 DNA sequence: TGTGCCAGCACTTCGGGGGACTCACCCCTCCACTTT. Encoded protein: CASTSGDSPLHF. V usage is TRBV28 and J usage is TRBJ1-6; perhaps TRBD1 as D (5 bases). Per germline, CDR1 MDHEN and CDR2 SYDVKM. This CDR3 has 12 residues. V shed 7 bases and J shed 10 bases, with 11 bases lying between them.

This clone was seen more than once but under ten times. The chain employs TRBV13 and TRBJ2-5; 9 bases are shared with TRBD1. CDR1 and CDR2 from the germline V gene are PRHDT and FYEKMQ (reference sequence). Trimming took 4 bases from V and 5 from J; bases not matched to a gene: 8. The CDR3 covers 15 residues. This CDR3 reads CASSSRTGVGETQYF. Written as DNA, the CDR3 is TGTGCCAGCAGCTCCCGGACAGGGGTCGGGGAGACCCAGTACTTC.

This chain uses TRBV27 with TRBJ1-3; 8 bases match TRBD1. This CDR3 region has 14 residues. Germline V gene data show CDR1 as MNHEY and CDR2 as SMNVEV (reference sequence). V shed 4 bases and J 7 bases; nucleotides not matched to a gene: 6. The CDR3 loop reads CASSYQTGDNTIYF. CDR3 DNA sequence: TGTGCCAGCAGTTACCAGACAGGGGACAACACCATATATTTT.

V is TRBV13 and J is TRBJ2-4, with a weak D call TRBD1 (5 bases). V lost 5 bases and J lost 2, with 10 bases in between. CDR3 length: 14 amino acids. The germline gives CDR1 PRHDT, CDR2 FYEKMQ (reference sequence). The CDR3 nucleotides are TGTGCCAGCAGCCTCAGGGAATCCAAAAACATTCAGTACTTC. Translation gives CASSLRESKNIQYF.

V is TRBV29-1 and J is TRBJ2-3; 7 bases map to TRBD1. Per germline, CDR1 SQVTM and CDR2 ANQGSEA. The CDR3 runs to 21 residues. The ends lost 3 bases at V and 3 bases at J; junction bases unmatched: 27. CDR3 nucleotide sequence: TGCAGCGTTGACCGACAGGGTTGGACAGGCAACGCGACCCGGGAAACAGATACGCAGTATTTT. It yields the protein CSVDRQGWTGNATRETDTQYF.

CDR3 in amino acids: CASSLSRDSLYEQYF. The CDR3 DNA reads TGCGCCAGCAGCTTAAGCCGGGACAGCCTTTACGAGCAGTACTTC. The chain links TRBV5-1 to TRBJ2-7; TRBD1 matches 7 bases. V shed 2 bases, J shed 4 bases, and the junction held 9 bases outside the gene matches. The germline CDR1 and CDR2 sequences are SGHRS and YFSETQ. CDR3 size: 15 residues.

The chain carries TRBV6-5 and TRBJ2-5; 8 bases are shared with TRBD2. There are 15 residues in the CDR3. The junction had 5 bases not matched to a gene; V was cut back by 3 bases and J by 2 bases. Germline V lookup: CDR1 MNHEY, CDR2 SVGAGI. The CDR3 sequence is CASSYGLAGQETQYF. CDR3 DNA sequence: TGTGCCAGCAGTTATGGTCTAGCGGGTCAAGAGACCCAGTACTTC.

The V gene is TRBV30, the J gene TRBJ2-7, with TRBD1 matching over 7 bases. The V and J ends lost 3 bases and 0 bases, in that order; junction bases with no gene match: 2. The CDR3 is 13 amino acids. The germline V gene has CDR1 GTSNPN and CDR2 SVGIG (reference sequence). In DNA, the CDR3 is TGTGCCTGGAGCAGGGGGATCTCCTACGAGCAGTACTTC. This encodes CAWSRGISYEQYF.